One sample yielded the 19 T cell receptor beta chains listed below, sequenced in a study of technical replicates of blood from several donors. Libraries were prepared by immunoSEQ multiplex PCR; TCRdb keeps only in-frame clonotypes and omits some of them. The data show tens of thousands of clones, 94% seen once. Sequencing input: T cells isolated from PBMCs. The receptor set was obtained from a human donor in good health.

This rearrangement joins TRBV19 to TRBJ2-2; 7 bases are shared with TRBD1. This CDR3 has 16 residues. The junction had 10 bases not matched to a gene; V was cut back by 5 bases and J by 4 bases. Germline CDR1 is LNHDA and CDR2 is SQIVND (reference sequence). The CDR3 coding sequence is TGTGCCAGTAGTCTGGGGGACAGATTCGTCACCGGGGAGCTGTTTTTT. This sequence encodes CASSLGDRFVTGELFF.

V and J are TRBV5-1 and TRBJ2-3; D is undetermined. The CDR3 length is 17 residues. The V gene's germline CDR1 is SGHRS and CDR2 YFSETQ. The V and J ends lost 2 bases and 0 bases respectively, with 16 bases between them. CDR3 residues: CASSFRLGLSSTDTQYF. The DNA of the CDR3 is TGCGCCAGCAGCTTCCGGCTTGGGCTTTCTAGCACAGATACGCAGTATTTT.

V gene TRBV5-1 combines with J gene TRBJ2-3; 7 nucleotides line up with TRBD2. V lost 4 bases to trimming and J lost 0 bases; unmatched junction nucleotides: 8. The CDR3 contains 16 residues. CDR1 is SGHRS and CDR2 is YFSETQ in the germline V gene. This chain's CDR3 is CASSRTAGFSTDTQYF. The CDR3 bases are TGCGCCAGCAGCAGAACAGCGGGATTTAGCACAGATACGCAGTATTTT.

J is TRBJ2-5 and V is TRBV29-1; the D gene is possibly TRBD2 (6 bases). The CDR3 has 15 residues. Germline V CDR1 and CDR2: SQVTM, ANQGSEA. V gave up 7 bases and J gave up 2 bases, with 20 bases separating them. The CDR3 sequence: CSATGATGRQETQYF. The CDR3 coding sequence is TGCAGCGCTACCGGGGCTACGGGGAGGCAAGAGACCCAGTACTTC.

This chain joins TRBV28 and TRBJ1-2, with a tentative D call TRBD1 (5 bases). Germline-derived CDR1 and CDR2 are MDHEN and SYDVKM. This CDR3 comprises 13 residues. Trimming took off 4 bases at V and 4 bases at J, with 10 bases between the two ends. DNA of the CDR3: TGTGCCAGCAGTTGGGGGACTGCCTATGGCTACACCTTC. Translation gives CASSWGTAYGYTF.

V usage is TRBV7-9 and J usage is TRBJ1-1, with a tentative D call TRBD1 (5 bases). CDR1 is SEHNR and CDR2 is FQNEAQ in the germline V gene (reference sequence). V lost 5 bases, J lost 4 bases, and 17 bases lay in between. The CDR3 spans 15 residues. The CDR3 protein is CASSRRSGSATEAFF. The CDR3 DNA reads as TGTGCCAGCAGCCGAAGATCAGGGTCGGCCACTGAAGCTTTCTTT.

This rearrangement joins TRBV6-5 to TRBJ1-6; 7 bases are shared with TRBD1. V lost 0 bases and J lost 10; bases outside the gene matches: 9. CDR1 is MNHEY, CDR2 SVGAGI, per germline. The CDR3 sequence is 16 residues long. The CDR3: CASSYSRQGMGSPLHF. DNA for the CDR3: TGTGCCAGCAGTTACTCGAGACAGGGCATGGGATCACCCCTCCACTTT.

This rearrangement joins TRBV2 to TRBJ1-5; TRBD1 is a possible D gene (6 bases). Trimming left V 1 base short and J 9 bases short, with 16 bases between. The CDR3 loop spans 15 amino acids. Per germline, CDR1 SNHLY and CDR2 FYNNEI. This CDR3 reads CASSEGGGGIGPQHF. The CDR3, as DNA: TGTGCCAGCAGTGAAGGAGGGGGGGGGATCGGGCCCCAGCATTTT.

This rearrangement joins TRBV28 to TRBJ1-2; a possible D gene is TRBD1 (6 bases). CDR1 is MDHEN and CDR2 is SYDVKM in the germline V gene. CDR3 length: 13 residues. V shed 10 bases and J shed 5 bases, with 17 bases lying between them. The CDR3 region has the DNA TGTGCCACCGCCACCGGGACACCATATGGCTACACCTTC. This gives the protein CATATGTPYGYTF.

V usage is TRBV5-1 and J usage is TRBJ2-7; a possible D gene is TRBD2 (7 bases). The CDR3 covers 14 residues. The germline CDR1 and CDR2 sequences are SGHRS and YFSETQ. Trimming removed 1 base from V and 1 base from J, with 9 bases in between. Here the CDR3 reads CASSLRGGSYEQYF. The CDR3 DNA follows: TGCGCCAGCAGCTTGAGGGGGGGATCCTACGAGCAGTACTTC. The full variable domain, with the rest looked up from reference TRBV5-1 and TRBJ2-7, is KAGVTQTPRYLIKTRGQQVTLSCSPISGHRSVSWYQQTPGQGLQFLFEYFSETQRNKGNFPGRFSGRQFSNSRSEMNVSTLELGDSALYLCASSLRGGSYEQYFGPGTRLTVT.

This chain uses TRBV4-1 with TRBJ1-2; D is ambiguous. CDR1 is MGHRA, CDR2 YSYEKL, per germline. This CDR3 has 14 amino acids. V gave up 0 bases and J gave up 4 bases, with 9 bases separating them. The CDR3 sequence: CASSQDGTVYGYTF. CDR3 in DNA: TGCGCCAGCAGCCAAGATGGAACAGTCTATGGCTACACCTTC.

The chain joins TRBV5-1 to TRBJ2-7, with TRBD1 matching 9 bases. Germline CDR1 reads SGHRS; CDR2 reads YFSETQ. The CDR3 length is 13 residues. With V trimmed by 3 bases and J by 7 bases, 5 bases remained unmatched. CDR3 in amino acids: CASSWGQGGEQYF. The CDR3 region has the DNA TGCGCCAGCAGCTGGGGACAGGGCGGTGAGCAGTACTTC.

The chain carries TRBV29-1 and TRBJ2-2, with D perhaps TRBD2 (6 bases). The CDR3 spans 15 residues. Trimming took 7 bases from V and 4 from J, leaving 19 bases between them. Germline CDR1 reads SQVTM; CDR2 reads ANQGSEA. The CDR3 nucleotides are TGCAGCGCTTGGGATGGGGGGAGTTCCACCGGGGAGCTGTTTTTT. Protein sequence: CSAWDGGSSTGELFF.

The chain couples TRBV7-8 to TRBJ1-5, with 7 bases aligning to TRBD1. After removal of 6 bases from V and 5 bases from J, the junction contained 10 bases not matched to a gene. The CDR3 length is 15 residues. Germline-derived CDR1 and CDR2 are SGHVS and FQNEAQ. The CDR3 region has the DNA TGTGCCAGCAGTTCGCGACAGGGACGGGATCAGCCCCAGCATTTT. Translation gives CASSSRQGRDQPQHF.

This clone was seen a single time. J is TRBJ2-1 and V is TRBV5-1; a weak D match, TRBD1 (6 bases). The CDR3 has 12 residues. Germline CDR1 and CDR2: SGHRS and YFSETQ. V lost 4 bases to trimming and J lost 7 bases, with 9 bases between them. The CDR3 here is CASSKGGNEQFF. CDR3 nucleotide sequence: TGCGCCAGCAGCAAAGGGGGTAATGAGCAGTTCTTC. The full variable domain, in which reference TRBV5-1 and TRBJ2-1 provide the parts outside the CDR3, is KAGVTQTPRYLIKTRGQQVTLSCSPISGHRSVSWYQQTPGQGLQFLFEYFSETQRNKGNFPGRFSGRQFSNSRSEMNVSTLELGDSALYLCASSKGGNEQFFGPGTRLTVL.

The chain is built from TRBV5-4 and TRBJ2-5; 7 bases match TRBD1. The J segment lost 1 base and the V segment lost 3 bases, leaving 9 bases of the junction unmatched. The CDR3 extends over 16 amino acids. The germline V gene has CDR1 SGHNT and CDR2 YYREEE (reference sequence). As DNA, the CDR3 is TGTGCCAGCAGCTCCAGTGAGGGGGCGATCCAAGAGACCCAGTACTTC. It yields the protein CASSSSEGAIQETQYF.

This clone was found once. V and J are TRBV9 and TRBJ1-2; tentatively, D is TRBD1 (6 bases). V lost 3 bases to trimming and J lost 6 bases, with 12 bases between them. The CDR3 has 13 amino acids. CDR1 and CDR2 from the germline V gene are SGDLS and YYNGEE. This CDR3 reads CASSAIRQDGYTF. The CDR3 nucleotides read TGTGCCAGCAGCGCCATACGACAGGATGGCTACACCTTC. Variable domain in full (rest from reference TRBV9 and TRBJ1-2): DSGVTQTPKHLITATGQRVTLRCSPRSGDLSVYWYQQSLDQGLQFLIQYYNGEERAKGNILERFSAQQFPDLHSELNLSSLELGDSALYFCASSAIRQDGYTFGSGTRLTVV.

CDR3 sequence (DNA): TGTGCCAGCAGACCGGGAACGGCCAATCAGCCCCAGCATTTT. It codes for CASRPGTANQPQHF. The chain has TRBV27 and TRBJ1-5; the D is unclear. The CDR3 contains 14 residues. V lost 6 bases, J lost 3 bases, and 12 bases lay in between. The germline V gene encodes CDR1 MNHEY and CDR2 SMNVEV (reference sequence).

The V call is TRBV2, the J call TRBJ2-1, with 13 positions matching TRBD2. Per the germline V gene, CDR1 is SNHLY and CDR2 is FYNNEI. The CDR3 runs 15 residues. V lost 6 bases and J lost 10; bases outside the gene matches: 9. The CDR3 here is CASSSGTSGILEQFF. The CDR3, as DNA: TGTGCCAGCAGCTCCGGGACTAGCGGGATTCTGGAGCAGTTCTTC.